This T cell receptor beta chain was found in a study of CD8 T cells in Susac syndrome. An input of roughly 0.5 to 1 ug of RNA was subjected to reverse transcription using random hexamers. MiXCR, run by TCRdb on the immunoSEQ multiplex PCR reads, gives a single entry per CDR3 protein. The profile covers 200,000 to 250,000 distinct CDR3 sequences, with 95% appearing a single time and approximately 0.08% taken by the ten largest. TCR beta sequencing was performed on blood CD8+ and CD4+ T cells. Comment on this clonotype: Its antigen is unknown.

Study-wide results and limits: The TCR sequencing and HLA analysis in the study involved a relatively small number of individuals, as the study acknowledged.

This TCR derives from a human donor with multiple sclerosis. Sequenced input: CD4+ T cells from PBMCs.

The CDR3 sequence is CSADVGMDGYTF. CDR3 sequence (DNA): TGCAGTGCTGATGTGGGGATGGATGGCTACACCTTC. The gene calls are TRBV20-1 and TRBJ1-2, with D unclear. The CDR3 runs to 12 residues. Trimming shortened V by 5 bases and J by 6 bases, and 13 bases separated the two germline ends. Germline CDR1 and CDR2: DFQATT and SNEGSKA (reference sequence).